The rows below give T cell receptor beta chains drawn from one sample of a study of shared clonotypes between healthy human individuals. Profiling relied on immunoSEQ multiplex PCR, and the TCRdb table lists in-frame clones only, not all of them. This table has more than 2 million clones, over 85% appearing once. The sequenced material came from naive CD8+ T cells from PBMCs. These receptors were collected from a man aged 18 to 29 in good health. Some clones in this sample may be carry-over from other donors' samples. CDR3s include the opening cysteine and the closing phenylalanine or tryptophan. The D gene is left open where the match is weak. A clone size is listed for some rows: how often the clone was seen (once, few, many), or a class if it is expanded.

clone_size j_call d_call cdr3_length v_call cdr3_nt cdr3_aa
NA TRBJ2-1 NA 15 TRBV19 TGTGCCAGTAGTATATGGGCCGGGTCCAACAATGAGCAGTTCTTC CASSIWAGSNNEQFF
NA TRBJ2-7 TRBD2 16 TRBV7-2 TGTGCCAGCAGCTTAAAAGCGGCTAGCGGGAGCCACGAGCAGTACTTC CASSLKAASGSHEQYF
NA TRBJ1-2 NA 16 TRBV9 TGTGCCAGCAGCGCCCCAAGCGTCGAAGGGAACTATGGCTACACCTTC CASSAPSVEGNYGYTF
NA TRBJ2-7 NA 12 TRBV7-2 TGTGCCAGCAGCCCACGTTTGTACGAGCAGTACTTC CASSPRLYEQYF
NA TRBJ2-3 TRBD2 14 TRBV6-4 TGTGCCAGCAGTGAAGTAGCGGGGGCAGATACGCAGTATTTT CASSEVAGADTQYF
NA TRBJ1-5 TRBD1 14 TRBV19 TGTGCCAGTAGTATAGGACAGGGTTTTCAGCCCCAGCATTTT CASSIGQGFQPQHF
NA TRBJ2-7 TRBD1 14 TRBV19 TGTGCCAGTAGAGGTGGGACAGGGGCCTACGAGCAGTACTTC CASRGGTGAYEQYF
NA TRBJ1-2 NA 13 TRBV5-6 TGTGCCAGCACCCAGGTGGCTAACTATGGCTACACCTTC CASTQVANYGYTF
NA TRBJ2-3 NA 15 TRBV7-7 TGTGCCAGCAGTCCCTCAGGGGAATGGGCAGATACGCAGTATTTT CASSPSGEWADTQYF
NA TRBJ1-1 NA 13 TRBV5-4 TGTGCCAGCAGCAAGGTGGGGGATACTGAAGCTTTCTTT CASSKVGDTEAFF
NA TRBJ2-5 NA 15 TRBV19 TGTGCCAGTAGTATAGATCTTTGGACCCCAGAGACCCAGTACTTC CASSIDLWTPETQYF
NA TRBJ2-1 TRBD2 13 TRBV7-2 TGTGCCAGTCGGGAGGGTCACGTCAATGAGCAGTTCTTC CASREGHVNEQFF
NA TRBJ2-1 TRBD2 17 TRBV18 TGTGCCAGCTCACCACCGTTAACTAGCGGGAGTTTTGGTGAGCAGTTCTTC CASSPPLTSGSFGEQFF
NA TRBJ1-5 TRBD1 15 TRBV7-9 TGTGCCAGAATAAAGGACAGGGCTAGCAATCAGCCCCAGCATTTT CARIKDRASNQPQHF
NA TRBJ2-1 TRBD2 15 TRBV28 TGTGCCAGCAGTCCTTTAGCGGGAGCGGGTAATGAGCAGTTCTTC CASSPLAGAGNEQFF
NA TRBJ2-1 NA 13 TRBV10-3 TGTGCCATCAGCCATCCCACAGGGACGAAGCAGTTCTTC CAISHPTGTKQFF
NA TRBJ2-3 NA 15 TRBV7-7 TGTGCCAGCAGCTTTGGGCAGGACCCCACAGATACGCAGTATTTT CASSFGQDPTDTQYF
once TRBJ2-1 NA 11 TRBV11-2 TGTGCCAGCAGGGATTTCGATGAGCAGTTCTTC CASRDFDEQFF
once TRBJ2-1 NA 15 TRBV5-4 TGTGCCAGCAGCTCCGGGACACCGGTTACCGATGAGCAGTTCTTC CASSSGTPVTDEQFF
NA TRBJ2-7 NA 13 TRBV5-5 TGTGCCAGCAGCCCGACGATGTCCTACGAGCAGTACTTC CASSPTMSYEQYF